This T cell receptor beta chain was observed in a study of blood T cell repertoires in COVID-19 (dated by TCRdb to 2018 to 2021). At the level of the whole study: Samples covering the acute and convalescent phases of COVID-19 were provided by collaborators in the United States, Italy and Spain. Deeply sampled blood TCRbeta repertoires from subjects exposed to, actively infected with, or recovered from COVID-19 were included in the dataset. The material from the prospective study consisted of cDNA or gDNA derived from T cells, B-cell-depleted T cells, or PBMCs. Sample metadata almost always included a de-identified subject ID, COVID-19 status, age in years and sex. The repertoires were released in a freely available public database meant as a resource for research on the immune response to SARS-CoV-2. Where available, HLA class I and class II types were obtained from metadata supplied by the sample provider rather than from assay-based typing. The samples were drawn from the first 160 participants of the ongoing ImmuneRACE study and from more than 1,000 subjects provided by 6 global collaborators. The research as a whole found: The amount of clinical and demographic metadata varied by source and participant and was provided uncurated.

At the junction V is shortened by 8 bases and J by 5 bases; bases outside the gene matches: 6. The CDR3 holds 12 amino acids from the cysteine to the phenylalanine. The read is trimmed to its CDR3 DNA, 36 bases read in frame from base 1. CDR1 is given as ENHRY and CDR2 as SYGVKD, both from the germline V gene. Of note for this clone: There is no known antigen for this receptor. No much larger clone exists at a distance of one base, and base qualities are not known.

Participants in the prospective study were enrolled through a virtual design, were aged about 18 to 89 years, and lived in fewer than 30 United States geographic areas. In the prospective study, participants were assigned to cohorts based on the clinical history participants reported in a screening survey and a study questionnaire. Exposed participants had been in contact, within 2 weeks of entering the study, with a person who had a PCR-confirmed or clinician-diagnosed case of COVID-19. In the prospective study, whole blood, serum and a nasopharyngeal or oropharyngeal swab were collected from each participant by mobile phlebotomists. Over a 2-month period, participants in the prospective study had the option of providing additional blood draws and questionnaires. Blood samples from the prospective study were shipped frozen or at room temperature prior to DNA extraction. TCRbeta CDR3 regions were amplified from genomic DNA by means of the immunoSEQ Assay, a bias-controlled multiplex PCR. The published analysis was carried out like this. The number of nucleated cells in each sample was estimated from the amplification of reference gene primers within the assay. To quantify the absolute abundance of each unique TCRbeta CDR3 rearrangement, sequence reads were collapsed and filtered. For each sample, productive Simpson clonality was calculated as the square root of Simpson's diversity index across productive rearrangements. Not all clones reach the TCRdb copy of this immuneACCESS table, which keeps in-frame sequences only. Checked studies attribute under half of the gap to unresolved V genes and leave the rest unexplained. The V and J calls and the clone size are those of that table, but D and trimming were determined from the DNA. For this sample the table gives around 320,000 clones, of which nearly 90% were detected only once. The ten largest clones represent roughly 2.9% of the sample.

The sample was PBMCs or T cells enriched from blood (not recorded which). The receptor was derived from a woman aged 50 to 60 who had been exposed to COVID-19. The rearranged chain carries TRBV10-3 and TRBJ2-7, and 7 bases in between align with TRBD1. The DNA sequence is as follows: TGTGCCATCCATACAGGGGACAACGAGCAGTACTTC. Its protein is CAIHTGDNEQYF.